These 9 T cell receptor beta chains were sequenced from one sample in a study of T cell responses to AZD1222 COVID-19 vaccine. Sequencing was performed with immunoSEQ multiplex PCR; in TCRdb, only in-frame clones are kept and a portion is missing. Here the sample spans approximately 77,000 clones, 90% to 95% being singletons. Sequenced material: peripheral blood, taken on day 0 of MenACWY control vaccination. The receptors derive from an adult in good health.

The gene calls are TRBV7-2 and TRBJ2-3; D is perhaps TRBD1 (6 bases). The V end lost 6 bases, the J end lost 3 bases, and 13 bases lay between the germline ends. The CDR3 spans 14 residues. Germline lookup yields CDR1 SGHTA and CDR2 FQGNSA. CDR3: CASRYRVTTDTQYF. The CDR3, as DNA: TGTGCCAGCAGGTACAGGGTGACGACAGATACGCAGTATTTT.

V usage is TRBV7-2 and J usage is TRBJ2-5; no clear D. The CDR3 sequence is 15 residues long. V was trimmed by 5 bases and J by 2 bases, leaving 15 bases between them. Germline CDR1 reads SGHTA; CDR2 reads FQGNSA. The CDR3 reads CASSPRLVGQETQYF. In DNA form, the CDR3 reads TGTGCCAGCAGCCCGCGCTTAGTGGGACAAGAGACCCAGTACTTC.

The V call is TRBV7-9, the J call TRBJ1-6, with D perhaps TRBD1 (5 bases). Between the trimmed V and J ends, which lost 1 base and 7 bases, there was a span of 14 bases. CDR1 and CDR2 from the germline V gene are SEHNR and FQNEAQ (reference sequence). The CDR3 runs 16 residues. Here the CDR3 DNA reads TGTGCCAGCAGCTTAGGCCCCACGGGGGACAATTCACCCCTCCACTTT. Translated, it gives CASSLGPTGDNSPLHF.

V gene TRBV18 combines with J gene TRBJ1-5; D uncertain. Trimming left V 3 bases short and J 3 bases short, with 9 bases between. Germline CDR1 reads KGHSH; CDR2 reads LQKENI. The CDR3 extends over 14 amino acids. The CDR3 is CASSPGADNQPQHF. The CDR3 coding sequence is TGTGCCAGCTCACCGGGAGCGGACAATCAGCCCCAGCATTTT.

This clone was counted a single time. This chain connects TRBV19 to TRBJ2-5, with TRBD1 identical over 8 bases. The CDR3 has 15 residues. Germline values: CDR1 LNHDA, CDR2 SQIVND (reference sequence). V lost 3 bases and J lost 5; bases outside the gene matches: 8. The DNA of the CDR3 is TGTGCCAGTAGTATGGGGCAGGGGGCAGGGGAGACCCAGTACTTC. It is translated as CASSMGQGAGETQYF.

The J gene is TRBJ2-2, the V gene TRBV7-6; TRBD2 agrees at 13 bases. This CDR3 has 17 amino acids. The J segment lost 5 bases and the V segment lost 5 bases, leaving 8 bases of the junction unmatched. CDR1 and CDR2 from the germline V gene are SGHVS and FNYEAQ. The CDR3 region is CASSLGLAGLGTGELFF. The CDR3 DNA reads TGTGCCAGCAGCCTGGGACTAGCGGGACTTGGGACCGGGGAGCTGTTTTTT.

This chain links TRBV11-2 with TRBJ2-2; D perhaps matches TRBD2 (6 bases). The CDR3 spans 14 residues. Trimming stripped 1 base from V and 5 bases from J, with 8 bases between. CDR1 and CDR2 from the germline V gene are SGHAT and FQNNGV. The CDR3 DNA reads TGTGCCAGCAGCTTAGCTGGGGGGACCGGGGAGCTGTTTTTT. Its translation: CASSLAGGTGELFF. The full variable domain, its missing parts supplied by reference TRBV11-2 and TRBJ2-2, is EAGVAQSPRYKIIEKRQSVAFWCNPISGHATLYWYQQILGQGPKLLIQFQNNGVVDDSQLPKDRFSAERLKGVDSTLKIQPAKLEDSAVYLCASSLAGGTGELFFGEGSRLTVL.

This clone is deemed medium-sized. CDR3 sequence (DNA): TGTGCCAGCAGCTTTCCGAACACTGAAGCTTTCTTT. This codes for CASSFPNTEAFF. The rearrangement joins TRBV7-9 to TRBJ1-1; D unclear. Germline V CDR1 and CDR2: SEHNR, FQNEAQ (reference sequence). Trimming cost V 3 bases and J 1 base, with 3 bases left between them. This CDR3 region has 12 residues.

This rearrangement joins TRBV20-1 to TRBJ2-7; D is perhaps TRBD2 (5 bases). CDR3 size: 13 residues. In germline, CDR1 is DFQATT, CDR2 SNEGSKA (reference sequence). V was pared by 3 bases and J by 7 bases, with 16 bases between. This CDR3 is CSASQRRSWEQYF. In nucleotides, the CDR3 is TGCAGTGCTAGTCAGCGGAGGAGTTGGGAGCAGTACTTC.